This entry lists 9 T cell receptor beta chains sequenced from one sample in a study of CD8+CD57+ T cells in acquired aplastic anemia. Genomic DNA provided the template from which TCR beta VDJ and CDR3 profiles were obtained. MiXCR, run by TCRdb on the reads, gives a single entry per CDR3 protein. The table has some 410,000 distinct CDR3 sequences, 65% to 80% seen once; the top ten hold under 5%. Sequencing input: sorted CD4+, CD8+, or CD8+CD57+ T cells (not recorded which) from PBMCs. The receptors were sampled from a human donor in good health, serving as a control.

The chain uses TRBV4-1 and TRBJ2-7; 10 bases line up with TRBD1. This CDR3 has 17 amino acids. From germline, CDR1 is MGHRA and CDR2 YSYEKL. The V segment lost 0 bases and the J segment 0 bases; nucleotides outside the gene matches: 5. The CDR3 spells CASSQDMGQGISYEQYF. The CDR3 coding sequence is TGCGCCAGCAGCCAAGATATGGGACAGGGGATCTCCTACGAGCAGTACTTC.

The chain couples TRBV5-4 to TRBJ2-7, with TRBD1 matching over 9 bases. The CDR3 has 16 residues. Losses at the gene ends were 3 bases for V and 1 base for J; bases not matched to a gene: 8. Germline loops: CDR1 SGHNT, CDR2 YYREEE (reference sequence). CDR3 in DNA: TGTGCCAGCAGCTCCCGACAGGGGGGCGCGTCCTACGAGCAGTACTTC. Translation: CASSSRQGGASYEQYF.

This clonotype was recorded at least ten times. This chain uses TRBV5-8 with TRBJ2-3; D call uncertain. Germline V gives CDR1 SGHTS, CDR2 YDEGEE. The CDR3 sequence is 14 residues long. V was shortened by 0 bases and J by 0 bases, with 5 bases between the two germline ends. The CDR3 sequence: CASSLEISTDTQYF. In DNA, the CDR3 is TGTGCCAGCAGCTTGGAGATTAGCACAGATACGCAGTATTTT.

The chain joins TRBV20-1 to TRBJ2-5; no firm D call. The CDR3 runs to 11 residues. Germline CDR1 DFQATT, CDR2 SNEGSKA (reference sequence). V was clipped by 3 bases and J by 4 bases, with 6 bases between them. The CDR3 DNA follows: TGCAGTGCTAGTATGGGAGAGACCCAGTACTTC. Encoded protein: CSASMGETQYF.

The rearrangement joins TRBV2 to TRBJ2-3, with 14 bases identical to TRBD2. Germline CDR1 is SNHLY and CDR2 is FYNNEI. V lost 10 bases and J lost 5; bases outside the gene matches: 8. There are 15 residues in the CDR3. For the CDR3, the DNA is TGTGCCACCACCCCTGGGACTAGCGGGGGAGATACGCAGTATTTT. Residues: CATTPGTSGGDTQYF.

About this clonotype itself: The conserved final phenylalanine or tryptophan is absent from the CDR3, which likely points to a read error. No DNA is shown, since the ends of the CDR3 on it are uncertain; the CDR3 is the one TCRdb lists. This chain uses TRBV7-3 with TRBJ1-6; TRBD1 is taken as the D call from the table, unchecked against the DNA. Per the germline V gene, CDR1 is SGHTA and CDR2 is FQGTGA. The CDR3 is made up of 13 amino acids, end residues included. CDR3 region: CASSPAIRASGNS.

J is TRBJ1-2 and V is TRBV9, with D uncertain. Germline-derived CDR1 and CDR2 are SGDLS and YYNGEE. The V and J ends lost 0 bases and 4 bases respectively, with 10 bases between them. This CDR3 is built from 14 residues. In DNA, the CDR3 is TGTGCCAGCAGCGTAGGCCAGAGTGGCTATGGCTACACCTTC. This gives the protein CASSVGQSGYGYTF.

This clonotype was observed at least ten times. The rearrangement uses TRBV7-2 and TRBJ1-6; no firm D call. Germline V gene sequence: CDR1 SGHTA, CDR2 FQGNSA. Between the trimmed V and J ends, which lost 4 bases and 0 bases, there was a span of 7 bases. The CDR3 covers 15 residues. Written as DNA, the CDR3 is TGTGCCAGCAGCTGGGCGGTCTCCTATAATTCACCCCTCCACTTT. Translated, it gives CASSWAVSYNSPLHF.

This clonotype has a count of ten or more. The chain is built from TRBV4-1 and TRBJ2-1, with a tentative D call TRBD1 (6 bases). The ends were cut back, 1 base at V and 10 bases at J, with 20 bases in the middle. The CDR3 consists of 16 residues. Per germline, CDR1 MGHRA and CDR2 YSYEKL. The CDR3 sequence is CASSQGETGLLREQFF. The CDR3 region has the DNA TGCGCCAGCAGCCAAGGGGAGACAGGCTTGTTACGGGAGCAGTTCTTC.